This T cell receptor (beta chain) was identified during a study of immune evolution from preneoplasia to lung adenocarcinoma. Notes on the study in general: KRAS-mutant nodules had the highest T cell clonality.

Germline loops: CDR1 DFQATT, CDR2 SNEGSKA (reference sequence). V was trimmed by 5 bases and J by 3 bases, leaving 7 bases between them. The CDR3 contains 11 residues. This clone was detected a few times. Its antigen remains unknown. Assay used: immunoSEQ multiplex PCR; TCRdb lists only in-frame clones, some missing. The data hold about 11,000 clones, with roughly 84% observed a single time. This sequence joins TRBV20-1 and TRBJ1-1; D gene uncertain. The TCR sequence derives from a person aged 70 to 79 with lung adenocarcinoma. Sample: FFPE minimally invasive lung adenocarcinoma tissue. The CDR3 DNA reads as TGCAGTGCTGAGTATTACACTGAAGCTTTCTTT. It codes for CSAEYYTEAFF.